This record looks at one TCR beta chain sequence and its context. The sample belongs to a study of blood T cell repertoires in COVID-19. Study summary: From the United States, Italy and Spain came samples of acute and convalescent COVID-19. The cDNA or gDNA used as material had been derived from T cells, B-cell-depleted T cells, or PBMCs.

With 6 bases clipped from V and 5 bases from J, the junction kept 5 bases outside the gene matches. This CDR3 is built from 13 residues. Germline assignment: CDR1 LNHDA and CDR2 SQIVND (reference sequence). In the authors' methods: Estimation of nucleated cell counts relied on the amplification of reference gene primers. Sequenced by immunoSEQ multiplex PCR; TCRdb stores in-frame clones only, minus some. That table is the source of V, J and clone size, and D and trimming were worked out from the DNA. The table lists 100,000 to 150,000 clones, roughly 83% of them singletons. The chain is built from TRBV19 and TRBJ2-5, with 8 bases identical to TRBD1. Sequenced input: peripheral blood. The receptor was isolated from a human donor in a cohort sampled during active COVID-19. This CDR3 reads CASRRTGTETQYF. The CDR3 nucleotides read TGTGCCAGTAGGCGGACAGGGACCGAGACCCAGTACTTC.